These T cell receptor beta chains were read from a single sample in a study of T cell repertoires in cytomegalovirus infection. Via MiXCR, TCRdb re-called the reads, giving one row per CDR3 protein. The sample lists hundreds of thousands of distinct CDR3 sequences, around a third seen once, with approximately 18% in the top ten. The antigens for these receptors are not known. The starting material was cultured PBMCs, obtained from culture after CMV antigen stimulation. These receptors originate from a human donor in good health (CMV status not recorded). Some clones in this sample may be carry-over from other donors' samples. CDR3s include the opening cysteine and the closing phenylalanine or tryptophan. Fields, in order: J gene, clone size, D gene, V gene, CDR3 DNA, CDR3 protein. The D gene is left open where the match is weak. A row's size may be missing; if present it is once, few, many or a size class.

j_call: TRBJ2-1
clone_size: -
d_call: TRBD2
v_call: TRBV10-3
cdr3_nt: TGTGCCATCAGTGGACGGGGGGGCCGGAATGAGCAGTTCTTC
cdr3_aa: CAISGRGGRNEQFF

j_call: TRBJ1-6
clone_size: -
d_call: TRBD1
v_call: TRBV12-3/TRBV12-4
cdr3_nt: TGTGCCAGCAGCCGCGGAACAGGGGGCCCGAATTCACCCCTCCACTTT
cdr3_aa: CASSRGTGGPNSPLHF

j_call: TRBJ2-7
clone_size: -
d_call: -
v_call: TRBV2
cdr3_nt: TGTGCCAGCACCCGGTCGTTGTCGACTTATGACGAGCAGTACTTC
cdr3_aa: CASTRSLSTYDEQYF

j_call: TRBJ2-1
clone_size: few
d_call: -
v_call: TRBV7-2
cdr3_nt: TGTGCCAGCAGCATAGGACCAGCTCGTCCGGGCAATGAGCAGTTCTTC
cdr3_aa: CASSIGPARPGNEQFF

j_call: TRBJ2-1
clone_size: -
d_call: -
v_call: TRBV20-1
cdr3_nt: TGCAGTGTCAGGGCCAGCCATGAGCAGTTCTTC
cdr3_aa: CSVRASHEQFF

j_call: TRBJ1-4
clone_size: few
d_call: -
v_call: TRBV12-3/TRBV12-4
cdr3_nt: TGTGCCAGCAGTACCTCCCAGGTTCTTGAAAAACTGTTTTTT
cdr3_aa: CASSTSQVLEKLFF

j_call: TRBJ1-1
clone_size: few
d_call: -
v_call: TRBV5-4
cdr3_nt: TGTGCCAGTGGGTGGCTGCTGAACACTGAAGCTTTCTTT
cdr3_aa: CASGWLLNTEAFF

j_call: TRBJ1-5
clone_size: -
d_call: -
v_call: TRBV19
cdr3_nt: TGTGCCAGTAGTATTGGGGTCCGGGACACGAAAGGTCAGCCCCAGCATTTT
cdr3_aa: CASSIGVRDTKGQPQHF

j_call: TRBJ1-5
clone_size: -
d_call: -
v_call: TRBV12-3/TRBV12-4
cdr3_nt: TGTGCCAGCAGTTCGCAGGGAACACTCAATCAGCCCCAGCATTTT
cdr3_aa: CASSSQGTLNQPQHF

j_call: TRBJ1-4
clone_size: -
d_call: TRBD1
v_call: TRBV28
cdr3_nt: TGTGCCAGCAACTGGACAGGAGGGGAAAAACTGTTTTTT
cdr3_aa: CASNWTGGEKLFF

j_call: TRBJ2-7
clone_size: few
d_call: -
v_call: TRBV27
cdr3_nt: TGTGCCAGCAGGGAATTTCGGGACGAGTCCTACGAGCAGTACTTC
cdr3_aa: CASREFRDESYEQYF

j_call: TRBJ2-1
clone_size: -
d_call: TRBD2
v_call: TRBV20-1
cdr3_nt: TGCAGTGCTAGTATAGCGGGAGAGGATGAGCAGTTCTTC
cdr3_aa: CSASIAGEDEQFF

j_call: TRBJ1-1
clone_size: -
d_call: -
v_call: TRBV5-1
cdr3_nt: TGCGCCAGCAGCCCAGGGGCTCAACAGACTGAAGCTTTCTTT
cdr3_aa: CASSPGAQQTEAFF

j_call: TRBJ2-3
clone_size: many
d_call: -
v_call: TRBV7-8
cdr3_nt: TGTGCCAGCAGCCGGGGCAGGGGGGACCCAGATACGCAGTATTTT
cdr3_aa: CASSRGRGDPDTQYF

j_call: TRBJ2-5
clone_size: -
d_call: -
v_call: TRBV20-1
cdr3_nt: TGCAGTGCTAGAGATTCCGCCAGAGGAGAGACCCAGTACTTC
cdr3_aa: CSARDSARGETQYF

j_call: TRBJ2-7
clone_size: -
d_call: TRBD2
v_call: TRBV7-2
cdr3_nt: TGTGCCAGCAGCTACGGGACTAGGGACGAGCAGTACTTC
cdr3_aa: CASSYGTRDEQYF

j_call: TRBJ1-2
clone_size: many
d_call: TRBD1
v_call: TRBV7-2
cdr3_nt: TGTGCCAGCAGACCCCTTGACAGGGACGGCTATGGCTACACCTTC
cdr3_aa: CASRPLDRDGYGYTF

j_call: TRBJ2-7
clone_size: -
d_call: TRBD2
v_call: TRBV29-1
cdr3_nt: TGCAGCGTTGGATTGAGCGGGGGATCCTACGAGCAGTACTTC
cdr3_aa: CSVGLSGGSYEQYF

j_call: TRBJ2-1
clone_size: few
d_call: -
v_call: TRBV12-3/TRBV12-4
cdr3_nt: TGTGCCAGCAGCCCAGTCCTAGCTACTGAGCAGTTCTTC
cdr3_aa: CASSPVLATEQFF

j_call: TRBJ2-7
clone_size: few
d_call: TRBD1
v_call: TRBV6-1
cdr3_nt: TGTGCCAGCAGTGACTTTCAGGGGGAAATGGGCGAGCAGTACTTC
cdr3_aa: CASSDFQGEMGEQYF

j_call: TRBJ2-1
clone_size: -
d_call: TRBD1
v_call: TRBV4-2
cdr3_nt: TGTGCCAGCAGCCAAACCCGGGACAGGGAGGATGAGCAGTTCTTC
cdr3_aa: CASSQTRDREDEQFF

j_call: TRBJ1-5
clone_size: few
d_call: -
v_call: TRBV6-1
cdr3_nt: TGTGCCAGCAGTGAAGGTTATCGAGGAAGCAATCAGCCCCAGCATTTT
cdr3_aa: CASSEGYRGSNQPQHF

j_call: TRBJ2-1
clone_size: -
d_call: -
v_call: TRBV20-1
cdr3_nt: TGCAGTGCACGACTAGGGGTTGGCTCCTACAATGAGCAGTTCTTC
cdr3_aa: CSARLGVGSYNEQFF

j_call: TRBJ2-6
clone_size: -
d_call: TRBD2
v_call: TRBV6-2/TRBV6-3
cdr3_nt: TGTGCCAGCAGGGATCGGGGGACTAACTCTGGGGCCAACGTCCTGACTTTC
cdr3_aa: CASRDRGTNSGANVLTF

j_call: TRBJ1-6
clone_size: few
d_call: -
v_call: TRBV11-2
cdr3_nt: TGTGCCAGCGGCGGGTCGTCCTATAATTCACCCCTCCACTTT
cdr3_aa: CASGGSSYNSPLHF

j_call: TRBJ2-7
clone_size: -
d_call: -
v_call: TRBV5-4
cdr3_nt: TGTGCCAGCAGCTTGAATCCCGCGGGCGCGCAGTACTTC
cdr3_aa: CASSLNPAGAQYF

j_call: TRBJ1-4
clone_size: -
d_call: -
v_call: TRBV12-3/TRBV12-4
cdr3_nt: TGTGCCAGCAGTTTAGGGGTGGGGGGTGAAAAACTGTTTTTT
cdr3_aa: CASSLGVGGEKLFF

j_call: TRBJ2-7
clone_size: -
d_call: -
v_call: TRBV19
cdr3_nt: TGTGCCAGTAATGGGGGCGGCCCCGGAGGCGAGCAGTACTTC
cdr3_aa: CASNGGGPGGEQYF

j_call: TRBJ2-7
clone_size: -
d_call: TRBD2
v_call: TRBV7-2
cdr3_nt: TGTGCCAGCAGCTTAGGGACTAGCCTCGTTTACGAGCAGTACTTC
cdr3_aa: CASSLGTSLVYEQYF

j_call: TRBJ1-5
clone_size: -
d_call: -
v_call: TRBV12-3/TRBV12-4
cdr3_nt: TGTGCCAGCAGTTTTTACATGGGAAATCAGCCCCAGCATTTT
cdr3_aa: CASSFYMGNQPQHF

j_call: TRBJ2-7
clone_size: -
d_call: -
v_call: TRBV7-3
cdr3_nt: TGTGCCAGCAGCTTAGGTGTTAGTGCGTACTACGAGCAGTACTTC
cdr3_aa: CASSLGVSAYYEQYF

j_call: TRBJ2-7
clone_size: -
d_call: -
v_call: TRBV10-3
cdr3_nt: TGTGCCATCGCACAGGTTGCCCAATATAACGAGCAGTACTTC
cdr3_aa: CAIAQVAQYNEQYF

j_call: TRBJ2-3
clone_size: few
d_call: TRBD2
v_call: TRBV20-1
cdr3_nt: TGCAGTGCTCGTCGCGGGAGTGCAGATACGCAGTATTTT
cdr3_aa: CSARRGSADTQYF

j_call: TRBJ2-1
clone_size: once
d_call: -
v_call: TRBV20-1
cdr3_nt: TGCAGTGCTAGAGATCGGGTGGTCCGGGATGAGCAGTTCTTC
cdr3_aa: CSARDRVVRDEQFF

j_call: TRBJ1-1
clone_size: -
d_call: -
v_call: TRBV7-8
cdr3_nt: TGTGCCAGCAGCTCCGCGAGGGCGCTGAACACTGAAGCTTTCTTT
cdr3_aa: CASSSARALNTEAFF

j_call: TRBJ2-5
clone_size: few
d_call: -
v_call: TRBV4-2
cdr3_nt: TGTGCCAGCAGCCAACGCTTAGGCCTGCCCGGGGAGACCCAGTACTTC
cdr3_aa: CASSQRLGLPGETQYF

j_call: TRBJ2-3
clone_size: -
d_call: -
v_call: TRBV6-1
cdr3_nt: TGTGCCAGCAGTGGGAAATTGGATACGCAGTATTTT
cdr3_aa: CASSGKLDTQYF

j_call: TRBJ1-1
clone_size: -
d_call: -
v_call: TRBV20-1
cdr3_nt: TGCAGTGCTACCCCCCCATGGAACACTGAAGCTTTCTTT
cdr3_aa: CSATPPWNTEAFF

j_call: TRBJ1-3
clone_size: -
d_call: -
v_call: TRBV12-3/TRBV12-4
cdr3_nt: TGTGCCAGCAGTCGATGGACGAACACCATATATTTT
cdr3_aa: CASSRWTNTIYF

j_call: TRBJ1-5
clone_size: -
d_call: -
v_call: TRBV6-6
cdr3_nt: TGTGCCAGCAAGGCAGGCCGCCTTCGCGTGCCCCAGCATTTT
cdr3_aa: CASKAGRLRVPQHF

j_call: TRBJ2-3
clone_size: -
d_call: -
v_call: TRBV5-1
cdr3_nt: TGCGCCAGCAGCTTGGAAGGGGGACTCCTTGAGGATACGCAGTATTTT
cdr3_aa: CASSLEGGLLEDTQYF

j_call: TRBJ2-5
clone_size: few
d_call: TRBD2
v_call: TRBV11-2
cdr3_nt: TGTGCCAGCAGCCGACTAGCGCTTGTCGAAGAGACCCAGTACTTC
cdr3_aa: CASSRLALVEETQYF

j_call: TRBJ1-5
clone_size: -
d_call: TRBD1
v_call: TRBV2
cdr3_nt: TGTGCCAGCAGGGTGGACAGGCTCTACAATCAGCCCCAGCATTTT
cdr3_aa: CASRVDRLYNQPQHF

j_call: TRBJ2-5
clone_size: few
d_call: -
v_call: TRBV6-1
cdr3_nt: TGTGCCAGCAGTGAAGTGGGGCAAGCTCGGGAGACCCAGTACTTC
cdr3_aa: CASSEVGQARETQYF

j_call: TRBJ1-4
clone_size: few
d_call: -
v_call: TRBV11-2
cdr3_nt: TGTGCCAGCAGCTTAGGTGTAGGAGCGCTTGCTAATGAAAAACTGTTTTTT
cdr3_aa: CASSLGVGALANEKLFF

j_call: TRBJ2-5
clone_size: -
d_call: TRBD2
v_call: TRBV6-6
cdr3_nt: TGTGCCAGCAGAACGGGACTAGAGGAGACCCAGTACTTC
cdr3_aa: CASRTGLEETQYF

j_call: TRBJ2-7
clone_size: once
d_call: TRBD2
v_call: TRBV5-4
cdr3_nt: TGTGCCAGCAGCGGACTAGCGGGACCCGCCCGGGGAGAGCAGTACTTC
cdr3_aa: CASSGLAGPARGEQYF

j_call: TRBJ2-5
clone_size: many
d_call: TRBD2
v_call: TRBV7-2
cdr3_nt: TGTGCCAGCACCATGGGACTAGCGGGGTCCGAAGAGACCCAGTACTTC
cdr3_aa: CASTMGLAGSEETQYF